This T cell receptor (beta chain) stems from a study of post-analysis software for immune sequencing data. Across the study: Relapsing-remitting, secondary progressive and progressive-relapsing forms of multiple sclerosis all featured among disease courses. Findings and caveats of the study: The five TRBV segments detected at higher frequency in patients than in controls included TRBV5-6, TRBV5-1 and TRBV20-1. In multiple sclerosis, normalized Chao1 diversity was significantly below that of controls. Same-batch preparations were strongly co-clustered by F measure.

Unique molecular identifiers tagged the TCR beta cDNA libraries. Once 1 to 10 million T cells were used, about 490,000 cDNA molecules resulted. TCRdb redid the calling of the PCR reads with MiXCR, one entry per CDR3 protein. Seen here are under 900,000 distinct CDR3 sequences, approximately 53% observed once, and the top ten hold roughly 4.4%. This CDR3 has 14 amino acids. Trimming took off 6 bases at V and 0 bases at J, with 13 bases between the two ends. From germline, CDR1 is SGHRS and CDR2 YFSETQ. Comments on this clonotype: Its antigen remains unidentified.

The receptor comes from a girl between 5 and 17 years old with multiple sclerosis. The V call is TRBV5-1, the J call TRBJ2-7; D is uncertain. The sequencing input was blood. Here the CDR3 reads CASTTSSDSYEQYF. CDR3 sequence (DNA): TGCGCCAGCACAACGTCCAGCGACTCCTACGAGCAGTACTTC.